The 3 T cell receptor beta chains below all came from one sample that was sequenced in a study of cytomegalovirus exposure and HLA in healthy donors. The protocol was immunoSEQ multiplex PCR, while the TCRdb copy is restricted to in-frame clones and leaves out a portion. Of about 200,000 clones in the sample, roughly 77% were seen once. The sample consisted of PBMCs. The receptors were sampled from a woman in her 30s in good health and CMV-seronegative.

This clone was seen a handful of times. V and J are TRBV5-6 and TRBJ2-3; D is unresolved. V shed 1 base and J shed 2 bases, with 8 bases lying between them. Germline CDR1 and CDR2: SGHDT and YYEEEE. This CDR3 comprises 14 residues. The CDR3 loop reads CASSLNRDTDTQYF. CDR3 nucleotide sequence: TGTGCCAGCAGCTTGAACAGAGACACAGATACGCAGTATTTT. The complete variable domain, with remaining parts taken from reference TRBV5-6 and TRBJ2-3, reads DAGVTQSPTHLIKTRGQQVTLRCSPKSGHDTVSWYQQALGQGPQFIFQYYEEEERQRGNFPDRFSGHQFPNYSSELNVNALLLGDSALYLCASSLNRDTDTQYFGPGTRLTVL.

V is TRBV7-3 and J is TRBJ2-3; TRBD2 matches at 12 bases. The germline gives CDR1 SGHTA, CDR2 FQGTGA. Trimming removed 5 bases from V and 6 bases from J; junction bases left unmatched: 3. The CDR3 contains 14 residues. CDR3 in DNA: TGTGCCAGCAGCCCTAGCGGGGGGGCGGATACGCAGTATTTT. Residues: CASSPSGGADTQYF.

The rearrangement uses TRBV28 and TRBJ1-4; a possible D gene is TRBD1 (5 bases). V shed 2 bases and J shed 4 bases, with 8 bases lying between them. CDR1 is MDHEN and CDR2 is SYDVKM in the germline V gene. The CDR3 sequence is 14 residues long. For the CDR3, the DNA is TGTGCCAGCAGTTTAGGGGGGGATAATGAAAAACTGTTTTTT. It translates to CASSLGGDNEKLFF.